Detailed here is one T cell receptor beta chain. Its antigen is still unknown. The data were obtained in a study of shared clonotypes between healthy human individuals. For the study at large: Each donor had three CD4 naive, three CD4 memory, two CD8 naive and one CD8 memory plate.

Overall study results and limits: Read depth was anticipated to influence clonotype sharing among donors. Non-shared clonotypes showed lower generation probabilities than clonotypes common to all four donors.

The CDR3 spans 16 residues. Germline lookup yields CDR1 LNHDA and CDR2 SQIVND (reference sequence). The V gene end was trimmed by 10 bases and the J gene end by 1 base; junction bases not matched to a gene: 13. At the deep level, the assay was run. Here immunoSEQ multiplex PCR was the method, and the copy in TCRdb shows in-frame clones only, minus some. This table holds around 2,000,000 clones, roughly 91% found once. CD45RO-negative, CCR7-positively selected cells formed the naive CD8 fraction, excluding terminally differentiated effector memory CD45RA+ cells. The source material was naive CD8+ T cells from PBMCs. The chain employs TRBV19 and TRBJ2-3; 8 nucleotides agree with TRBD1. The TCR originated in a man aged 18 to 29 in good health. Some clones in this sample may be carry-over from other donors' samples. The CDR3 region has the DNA TGTGCCACTACTAGCCCTGGGACAGGACGCACAGATACGCAGTATTTT. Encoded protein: CATTSPGTGRTDTQYF.